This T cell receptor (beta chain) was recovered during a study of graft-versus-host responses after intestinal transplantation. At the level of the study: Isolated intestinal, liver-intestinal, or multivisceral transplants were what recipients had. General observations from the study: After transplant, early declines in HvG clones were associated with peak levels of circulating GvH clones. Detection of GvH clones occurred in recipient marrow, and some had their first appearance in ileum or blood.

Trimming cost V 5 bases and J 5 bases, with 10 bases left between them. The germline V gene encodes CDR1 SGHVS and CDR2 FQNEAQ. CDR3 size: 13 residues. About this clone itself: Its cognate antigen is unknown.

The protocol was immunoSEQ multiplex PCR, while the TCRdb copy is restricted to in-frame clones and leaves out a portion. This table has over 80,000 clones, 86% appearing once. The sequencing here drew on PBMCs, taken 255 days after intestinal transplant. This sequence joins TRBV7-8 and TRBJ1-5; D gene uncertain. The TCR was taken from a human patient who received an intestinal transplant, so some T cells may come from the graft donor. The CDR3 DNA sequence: TGTGCCAGCAGCCGCGATTCAGATCAGCCCCAGCATTTT. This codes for CASSRDSDQPQHF.